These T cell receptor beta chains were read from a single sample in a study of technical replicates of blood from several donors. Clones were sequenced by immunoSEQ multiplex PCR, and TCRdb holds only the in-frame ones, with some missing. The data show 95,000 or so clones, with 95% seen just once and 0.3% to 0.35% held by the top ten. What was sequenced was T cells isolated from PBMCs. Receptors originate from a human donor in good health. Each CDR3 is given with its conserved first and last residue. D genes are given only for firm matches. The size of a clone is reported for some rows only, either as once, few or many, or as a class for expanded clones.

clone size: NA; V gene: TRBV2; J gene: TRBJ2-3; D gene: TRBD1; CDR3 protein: CASKGAGLTDTQYF; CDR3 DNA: TGTGCCAGCAAGGGGGCAGGGCTAACAGATACGCAGTATTTT
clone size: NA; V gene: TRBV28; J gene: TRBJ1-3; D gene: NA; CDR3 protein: CASSSGEYSGNTIYF; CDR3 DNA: TGTGCCAGCAGTTCAGGTGAATACTCTGGAAACACCATATATTTT
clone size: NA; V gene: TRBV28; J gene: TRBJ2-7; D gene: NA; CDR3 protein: CASGDLSRYEQYF; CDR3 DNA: TGTGCCAGCGGGGACTTATCGAGGTACGAGCAGTACTTC
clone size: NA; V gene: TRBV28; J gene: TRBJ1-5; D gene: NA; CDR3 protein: CASSPKPREGVGQPQHF; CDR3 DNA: TGTGCCAGCAGCCCAAAGCCTCGGGAGGGGGTGGGACAGCCCCAGCATTTT
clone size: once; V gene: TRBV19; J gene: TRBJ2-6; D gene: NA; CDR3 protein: CASSNQGTPGANVLTF; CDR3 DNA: TGTGCCAGTAGTAATCAGGGAACCCCTGGGGCCAACGTCCTGACTTTC
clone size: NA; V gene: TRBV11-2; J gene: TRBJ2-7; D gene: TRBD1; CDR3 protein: CASSFIQTGTGFYEQYF; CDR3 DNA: TGTGCCAGCAGCTTCATACAAACCGGGACAGGGTTTTACGAGCAGTACTTC
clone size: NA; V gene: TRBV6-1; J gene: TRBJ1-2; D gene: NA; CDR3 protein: CAGGRGIYGYTF; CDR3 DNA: TGTGCAGGGGGGAGGGGGATCTATGGCTACACCTTC
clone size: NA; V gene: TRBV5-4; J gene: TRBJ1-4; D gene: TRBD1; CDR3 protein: CASSSRGPANEKLFF; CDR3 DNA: TGTGCCAGCAGCTCCAGGGGGCCTGCTAATGAAAAACTGTTTTTT
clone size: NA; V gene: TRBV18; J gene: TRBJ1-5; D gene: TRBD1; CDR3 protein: CASSPGQGFNQPQHF; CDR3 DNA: TGTGCCAGCTCGCCGGGACAGGGCTTCAATCAGCCCCAGCATTTT
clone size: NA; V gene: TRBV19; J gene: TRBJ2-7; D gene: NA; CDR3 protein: CARRDSYEQYF; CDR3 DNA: TGTGCCAGACGGGACTCCTACGAGCAGTACTTC
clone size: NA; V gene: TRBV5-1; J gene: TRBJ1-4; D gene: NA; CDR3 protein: CASSLAGSAEKLFF; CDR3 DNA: TGCGCCAGCAGCTTGGCCGGCAGCGCTGAAAAACTGTTTTTT
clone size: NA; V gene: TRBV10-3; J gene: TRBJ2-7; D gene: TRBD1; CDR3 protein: CAISVRGQLNEQYF; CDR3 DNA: TGTGCCATCAGTGTCAGGGGACAGCTTAACGAGCAGTACTTC
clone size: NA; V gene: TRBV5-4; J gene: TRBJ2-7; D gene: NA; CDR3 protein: CASSLGGTVDLYEQYF; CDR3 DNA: TGTGCCAGCAGCTTAGGAGGGACAGTCGATCTTTACGAGCAGTACTTC
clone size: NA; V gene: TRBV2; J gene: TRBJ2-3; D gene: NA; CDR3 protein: CATRRGATDTQYF; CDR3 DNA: TGTGCCACCAGACGGGGGGCGACAGATACGCAGTATTTT
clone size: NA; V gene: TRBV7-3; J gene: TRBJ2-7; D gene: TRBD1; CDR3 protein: CASSLGQGADEQYF; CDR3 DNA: TGTGCCAGCAGCTTAGGCCAGGGGGCGGACGAGCAGTACTTC
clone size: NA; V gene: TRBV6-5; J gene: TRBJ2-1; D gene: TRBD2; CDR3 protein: CASSYGTSYNEQFF; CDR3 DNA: TGTGCCAGCAGTTACGGGACTAGCTACAATGAGCAGTTCTTC
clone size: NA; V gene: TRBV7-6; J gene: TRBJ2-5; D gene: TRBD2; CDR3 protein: CASSPHVEREWQETQYF; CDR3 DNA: TGTGCCAGCAGCCCCCACGTAGAGCGGGAGTGGCAAGAGACCCAGTACTTC
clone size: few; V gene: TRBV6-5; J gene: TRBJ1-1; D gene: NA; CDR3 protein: CASSYSTAVNTEAFF; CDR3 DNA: TGTGCCAGCAGTTACTCGACAGCTGTGAACACTGAAGCTTTCTTT
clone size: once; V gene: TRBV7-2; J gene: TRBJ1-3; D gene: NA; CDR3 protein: CASSLGGGSGNTIYF; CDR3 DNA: TGTGCCAGCAGCTTAGGGGGAGGGTCCGGAAACACCATATATTTT
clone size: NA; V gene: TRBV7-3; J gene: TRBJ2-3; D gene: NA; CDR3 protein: CASSLGARGSTDTQYF; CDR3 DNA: TGTGCCAGCAGCTTGGGGGCCCGGGGAAGCACAGATACGCAGTATTTT
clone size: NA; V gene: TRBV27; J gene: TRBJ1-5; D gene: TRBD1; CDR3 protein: CASRQGYQPQHF; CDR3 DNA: TGTGCCAGTCGACAGGGATATCAGCCCCAGCATTTT
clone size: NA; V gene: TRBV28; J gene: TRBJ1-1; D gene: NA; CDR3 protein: CASIGNREFSRAFF; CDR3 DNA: TGTGCCAGCATAGGGAACAGGGAGTTTAGTCGAGCTTTCTTT
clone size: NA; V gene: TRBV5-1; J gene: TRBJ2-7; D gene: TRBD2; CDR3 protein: CASSSKGLAGALYEQYF; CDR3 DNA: TGCGCCAGCAGCTCGAAAGGACTAGCGGGAGCGCTCTACGAGCAGTACTTC
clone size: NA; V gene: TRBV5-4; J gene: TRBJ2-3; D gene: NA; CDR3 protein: CASSWGRNTDTQYF; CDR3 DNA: TGTGCCAGCAGCTGGGGGCGTAACACAGATACGCAGTATTTT
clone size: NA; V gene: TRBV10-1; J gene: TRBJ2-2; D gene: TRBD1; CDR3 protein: CASSEDRADGELFF; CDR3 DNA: TGCGCCAGCAGTGAGGACAGGGCAGACGGGGAGCTGTTTTTT
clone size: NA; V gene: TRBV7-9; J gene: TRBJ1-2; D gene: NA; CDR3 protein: CASSLDTGLNYGYTF; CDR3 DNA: TGTGCCAGCAGCTTAGACACGGGACTCAACTATGGCTACACCTTC
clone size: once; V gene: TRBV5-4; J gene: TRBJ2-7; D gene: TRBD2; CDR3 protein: CASSLGLAGVSYEQYF; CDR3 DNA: TGTGCCAGCAGCTTGGGGCTAGCGGGCGTCTCCTACGAGCAGTACTTC
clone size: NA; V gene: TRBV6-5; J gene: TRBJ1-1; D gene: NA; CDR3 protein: CASRGVNTEAFF; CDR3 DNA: TGTGCCAGCAGAGGGGTTAACACTGAAGCTTTCTTT
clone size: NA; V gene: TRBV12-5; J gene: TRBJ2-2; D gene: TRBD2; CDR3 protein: CASGNGVTPGLAGLYTGELFF; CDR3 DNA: TGTGCTAGTGGAAACGGGGTAACTCCGGGACTAGCGGGATTGTACACCGGGGAGCTGTTTTTT
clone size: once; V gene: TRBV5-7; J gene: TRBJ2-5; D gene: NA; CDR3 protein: CASSVTRDGETQYF; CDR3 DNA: TGTGCCAGCAGCGTCACTCGCGATGGAGAGACCCAGTACTTC
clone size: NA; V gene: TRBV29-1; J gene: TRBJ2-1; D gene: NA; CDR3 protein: CSVVPIGSPNEQFF; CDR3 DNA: TGCAGCGTTGTTCCCATCGGGAGCCCCAATGAGCAGTTCTTC
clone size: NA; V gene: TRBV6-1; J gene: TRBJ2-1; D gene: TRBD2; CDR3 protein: CASSELGRDYNEQFF; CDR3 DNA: TGTGCCAGCAGTGAACTCGGGAGGGACTACAATGAGCAGTTCTTC
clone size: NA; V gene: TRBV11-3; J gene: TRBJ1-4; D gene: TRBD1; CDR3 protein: CASSSGGQGTTNEKLFF; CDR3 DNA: TGTGCCAGCAGCTCAGGGGGACAGGGAACGACTAATGAAAAACTGTTTTTT
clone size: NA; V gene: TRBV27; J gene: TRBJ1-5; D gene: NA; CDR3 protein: CASSLSVQGQPQHF; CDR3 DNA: TGTGCCAGCAGTTTATCGGTCCAGGGACAGCCCCAGCATTTT
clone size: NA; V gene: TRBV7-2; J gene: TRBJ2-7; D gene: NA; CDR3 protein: CASSLGYTYEQYF; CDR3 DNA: TGTGCCAGCAGCTTAGGCTATACCTACGAGCAGTACTTC
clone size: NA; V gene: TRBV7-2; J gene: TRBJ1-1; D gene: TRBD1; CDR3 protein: CASSWTGTEAFF; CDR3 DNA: TGTGCCAGCAGCTGGACAGGGACTGAAGCTTTCTTT
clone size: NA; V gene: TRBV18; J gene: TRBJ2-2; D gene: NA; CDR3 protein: CASSRSREYTGELFF; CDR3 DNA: TGTGCCAGCTCACGCTCTCGGGAGTACACCGGGGAGCTGTTTTTT
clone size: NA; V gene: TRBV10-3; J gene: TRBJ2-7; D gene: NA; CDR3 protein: CAISDQAYEQYF; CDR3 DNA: TGTGCCATCAGTGACCAGGCATACGAGCAGTACTTC
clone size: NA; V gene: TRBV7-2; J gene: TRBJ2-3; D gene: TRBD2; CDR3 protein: CASSVERGLSTDTQYF; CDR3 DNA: TGTGCCAGCAGTGTGGAGCGGGGTCTTAGCACAGATACGCAGTATTTT
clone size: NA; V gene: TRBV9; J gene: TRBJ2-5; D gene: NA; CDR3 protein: CASSPPGGEVIQTQYF; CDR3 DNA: TGTGCCAGCAGCCCCCCCGGCGGGGAGGTTATTCAGACCCAGTACTTC
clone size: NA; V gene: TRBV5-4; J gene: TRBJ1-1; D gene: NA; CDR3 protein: CASSLQDTEAFF; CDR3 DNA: TGTGCCAGCAGCTTGCAGGACACTGAAGCTTTCTTT
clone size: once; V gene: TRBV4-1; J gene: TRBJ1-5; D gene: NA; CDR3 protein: CASSQYRDQPQHF; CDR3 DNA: TGCGCCAGCAGCCAATATAGAGATCAGCCCCAGCATTTT
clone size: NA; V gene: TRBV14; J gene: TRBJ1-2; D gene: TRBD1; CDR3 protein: CASSLAGTGGDGYTF; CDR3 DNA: TGTGCCAGCAGCCTCGCCGGGACAGGGGGCGATGGCTACACCTTC
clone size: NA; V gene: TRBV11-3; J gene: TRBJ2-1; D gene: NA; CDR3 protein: CASSLGDTSYNEQFF; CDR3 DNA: TGTGCCAGCAGCTTAGGGGACACTTCCTACAATGAGCAGTTCTTC
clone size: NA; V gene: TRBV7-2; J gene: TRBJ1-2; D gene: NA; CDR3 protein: CASSLMGAGGYTF; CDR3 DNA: TGTGCCAGCAGCTTAATGGGGGCGGGCGGCTACACCTTC
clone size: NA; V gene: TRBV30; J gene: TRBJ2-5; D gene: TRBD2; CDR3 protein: CAWSNLAGPMEDQETQYF; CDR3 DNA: TGTGCCTGGAGTAATCTAGCGGGACCGATGGAAGACCAAGAGACCCAGTACTTC